Listed below are T cell receptor beta chains from one sample, sequenced in a study of response to subunit inactivated influenza vaccine. From the RT-PCR reads, TCRdb called clonotypes with MiXCR, one entry per CDR3 protein. The profile covers about 190,000 distinct CDR3 sequences, with around an eighth appearing a single time and about 25% taken by the ten largest. This material consisted of CD8+ T cells sorted from PBMCs, taken 4 to 6 days after vaccination. The receptors shown here come from a man aged 50-59 years who received an inactivated influenza vaccine. The CDR3 runs from the conserved cysteine through the conserved F or W. A D gene is named only where the DNA matches it firmly. Rows may omit the clone size; those that give it use once, few, many or a size class.

>-|TRBV7-8|TRBJ1-1|many
CASSFSGPGAEAFF
TGTGCCAGCAGCTTTAGCGGCCCAGGGGCTGAAGCTTTCTTT
>-|TRBV6-2/TRBV6-3|TRBJ2-7|-
CASTPPRVDEQYF
TGTGCCAGCACCCCTCCCCGGGTGGACGAGCAGTACTTC
>TRBD2|TRBV2|TRBJ2-7|many
CASIPLWGLAGGSEQYF
TGTGCCAGCATCCCTTTGTGGGGTTTAGCGGGAGGATCCGAGCAGTACTTC
>TRBD2|TRBV3-1|TRBJ2-3|-
CASSSGTSGITSTDTQYF
TGTGCCAGCAGCTCCGGGACTAGCGGAATTACTAGCACAGATACGCAGTATTTT
>-|TRBV7-2|TRBJ2-7|-
CASSLPTGLPDEQYF
TGTGCCAGCAGCTTACCTACGGGCCTGCCGGACGAGCAGTACTTC
>-|TRBV30|TRBJ2-3|few
CAWSVALGTDTQYF
TGTGCCTGGAGTGTAGCTCTGGGCACAGATACGCAGTATTTT
>TRBD1|TRBV25-1|TRBJ2-1|few
CASSGEDRGRRGGSYNEQFF
TGTGCCAGCAGTGGAGAGGACAGGGGGCGCCGCGGGGGCTCCTACAATGAGCAGTTCTTC
>TRBD1|TRBV7-8|TRBJ2-1|-
CASSPGTGALYEQFF
TGTGCCAGCAGCCCAGGGACAGGGGCGCTTTATGAGCAGTTCTTC
>TRBD2|TRBV3-1|TRBJ2-3|-
CASSPGLAGPHSTDTQYF
TGTGCCAGCAGCCCTGGACTAGCGGGGCCCCATAGCACAGATACGCAGTATTTT
>-|TRBV6-2/TRBV6-3|TRBJ2-5|-
CASSGQRYQETQYF
TGTGCCAGCAGTGGACAGAGGTACCAAGAGACCCAGTACTTC
>-|TRBV19|TRBJ2-5|-
CASSGMAVETQYF
TGTGCCAGTAGTGGGATGGCGGTGGAGACCCAGTACTTC
>-|TRBV29-1|TRBJ2-7|few
CSVEEAYEQYF
TGCAGCGTTGAAGAAGCCTACGAGCAGTACTTC
>-|TRBV13|TRBJ1-4|few
CASKRSVSNEKLFF
TGTGCCAGCAAGAGATCGGTTTCTAATGAAAAACTGTTTTTT
>-|TRBV7-8|TRBJ2-1|-
CASSLERGNEQFF
TGTGCCAGCAGCTTAGAACGCGGCAATGAGCAGTTCTTC
>TRBD2|TRBV5-1|TRBJ2-3|-
CASSTAGGQDTQYF
TGCGCCAGCAGCACGGCGGGGGGGCAAGATACGCAGTATTTT
>TRBD1|TRBV5-1|TRBJ2-2|-
CASSLASGGSVTGELFF
TGCGCCAGCAGCTTGGCGTCAGGGGGTTCTGTCACCGGGGAGCTGTTTTTT
>-|TRBV4-3|TRBJ2-6|-
CASSQQGSGANVLTF
TGCGCCAGCAGCCAACAGGGCTCTGGGGCCAACGTCCTGACTTTC
>-|TRBV30|TRBJ1-5|-
CAWSTGYNQPQHF
TGTGCCTGGAGTACAGGGTACAATCAGCCCCAGCATTTT
>-|TRBV30|TRBJ2-3|-
CAWSFAMTSTDTQYF
TGTGCCTGGAGTTTTGCGATGACTAGCACAGATACGCAGTATTTT
>-|TRBV18|TRBJ2-7|-
CASSPPGPLEQYF
TGTGCCAGCTCACCACCCGGACCTCTCGAGCAGTACTTC
>TRBD2|TRBV9|TRBJ2-7|-
CASSVSEAGALYEQYF
TGTGCCAGCAGCGTCTCCGAAGCGGGGGCCCTGTACGAGCAGTACTTC
>TRBD1|TRBV5-4|TRBJ2-7|few
CASSFQGADPYEQYF
TGTGCCAGCAGCTTTCAGGGGGCCGATCCCTACGAGCAGTACTTC
>TRBD1|TRBV7-9|TRBJ2-1|few
CASSPGQGAVDEQFF
TGTGCCAGCAGCCCAGGACAGGGGGCTGTGGATGAGCAGTTCTTC
>-|TRBV6-6|TRBJ2-2|many
CASSFQDTGELFF
TGTGCCAGCAGTTTCCAGGACACCGGGGAGCTGTTTTTT
>TRBD2|TRBV15|TRBJ2-1|few
CATSRAREGLNEQFF
TGTGCCACCAGCAGAGCCCGGGAGGGCCTAAATGAGCAGTTCTTC
>TRBD1|TRBV7-9|TRBJ1-5|-
CASSDGQDSNQPQHF
TGTGCCAGCAGCGACGGACAGGATAGCAATCAGCCCCAGCATTTT
>-|TRBV7-6|TRBJ1-1|few
CASSAGGPNTEAFF
TGTGCCAGCAGTGCTGGGGGCCCAAACACTGAAGCTTTCTTT
>-|TRBV9|TRBJ2-2|-
CASSVGVTPVNGGELFF
TGTGCCAGCAGCGTAGGTGTGACTCCCGTTAATGGCGGGGAGCTGTTTTTT
>-|TRBV6-5|TRBJ1-1|-
CASSYSQGRTEAFF
TGTGCCAGCAGTTACTCTCAGGGGAGGACTGAAGCTTTCTTT
>-|TRBV29-1|TRBJ2-4|many
CSVEFGLGSKNIQYF
TGCAGCGTTGAATTCGGGTTGGGGTCCAAAAACATTCAGTACTTC
>-|TRBV20-1|TRBJ2-3|few
CSARAPNGDTQYF
TGCAGTGCTAGGGCCCCCAACGGAGATACGCAGTATTTT
>-|TRBV28|TRBJ2-1|few
CASSLINEQFF
TGTGCCAGCAGTTTAATTAATGAGCAGTTCTTC
>-|TRBV27|TRBJ2-7|-
CASSPGGYGAYEQYF
TGTGCCAGCAGTCCCGGAGGATATGGGGCCTACGAGCAGTACTTC
>-|TRBV10-1|TRBJ1-1|-
CASNLPGQGNTEAFF
TGCGCCAGCAACCTCCCGGGACAAGGGAACACTGAAGCTTTCTTT
>TRBD1|TRBV12-3/TRBV12-4|TRBJ2-2|few
CASSPAAGTGPGELFF
TGTGCCAGCAGTCCTGCTGCCGGGACAGGGCCCGGGGAGCTGTTTTTT
>TRBD1|TRBV7-9|TRBJ1-6|-
CASSDGQGGNSPLHF
TGTGCCAGCAGCGACGGACAGGGTGGTAATTCACCCCTCCACTTT
>-|TRBV5-7|TRBJ2-6|-
CAISPRQGFAGANVLTF
TGTGCCATCAGCCCCAGGCAGGGGTTCGCCGGGGCCAACGTCCTGACTTTC
>-|TRBV12-3/TRBV12-4|TRBJ2-4|many
CASRLGGSGNIQYF
TGTGCCAGCAGACTCGGTGGGTCTGGAAACATTCAGTACTTC
>TRBD1|TRBV9|TRBJ2-5|-
CASSVAPGQGALETQYF
TGTGCCAGCAGCGTAGCCCCAGGACAGGGGGCTCTGGAGACCCAGTACTTC
>TRBD2|TRBV27|TRBJ2-3|-
CASSFLSGRALDTQYF
TGTGCCAGCAGTTTTTTAAGCGGGAGGGCCCTAGATACGCAGTATTTT
>-|TRBV5-5|TRBJ2-1|-
CASSFGAGNEQFF
TGTGCCAGCAGCTTTGGTGCTGGGAATGAGCAGTTCTTC
>-|TRBV7-8|TRBJ2-2|-
CASSPGIGTGELFF
TGTGCCAGCAGTCCCGGGATTGGAACCGGGGAGCTGTTTTTT
>-|TRBV15|TRBJ2-7|-
CATSPAGHTSYEQYF
TGTGCCACCAGCCCCGCAGGGCATACGTCCTACGAGCAGTACTTC
>-|TRBV5-5|TRBJ1-1|-
CASSLWRGTEAFF
TGTGCCAGCAGCTTGTGGAGGGGCACTGAAGCTTTCTTT
>-|TRBV12-3/TRBV12-4|TRBJ2-3|-
CASSFELGDTQYF
TGTGCCAGCAGTTTTGAACTAGGTGATACGCAGTATTTT
>-|TRBV12-3/TRBV12-4|TRBJ2-1|few
CASSSGGGSYNEQFF
TGTGCCAGCAGTTCAGGGGGAGGCTCCTACAATGAGCAGTTCTTC
>-|TRBV7-9|TRBJ2-7|-
CASSLDQGNEQYF
TGTGCCAGCAGCTTAGACCAGGGGAACGAGCAGTACTTC
>-|TRBV28|TRBJ2-3|-
CASSLFGVGRPGLGTQYF
TGTGCCAGCAGTTTATTCGGAGTGGGTAGGCCCGGTCTCGGTACGCAGTATTTT
>-|TRBV28|TRBJ2-2|many
CASIPGPNTGELFF
TGTGCCAGCATACCGGGCCCGAACACCGGGGAGCTGTTTTTT
>-|TRBV6-1|TRBJ1-1|-
CASSELGPMNTEAFF
TGTGCCAGCAGTGAACTGGGACCCATGAACACTGAAGCTTTCTTT
>-|TRBV24-1|TRBJ2-2|few
CATGTRSVRELFF
TGTGCCACCGGGACACGTTCAGTTAGGGAGCTGTTTTTT
>-|TRBV7-8|TRBJ2-7|few
CASSLEPGTWYEQYF
TGTGCCAGCAGCTTAGAACCGGGAACTTGGTACGAGCAGTACTTC
>-|TRBV6-2/TRBV6-3|TRBJ1-1|-
CASNRRATYTEAFF
TGTGCCAGCAACCGCCGGGCCACTTACACTGAAGCTTTCTTT
>-|TRBV20-1|TRBJ2-7|few
CSAHSGSSYEQYF
TGCAGTGCTCATAGTGGGAGCTCCTACGAGCAGTACTTC
>-|TRBV20-1|TRBJ2-7|few
CSARPSTVSREQYF
TGCAGTGCTAGACCTTCGACAGTCTCTCGCGAGCAGTACTTC
>-|TRBV20-1|TRBJ2-1|-
CSASRAYNEQFF
TGCAGTGCTAGTAGGGCCTACAATGAGCAGTTCTTC
>-|TRBV7-2|TRBJ2-1|-
CASSTSNEQFF
TGTGCCAGCAGCACTAGCAATGAGCAGTTCTTC
>-|TRBV20-1|TRBJ2-1|-
CSARTSLGRSYNEQFF
TGCAGTGCTAGAACCTCCCTGGGAAGGTCCTACAATGAGCAGTTCTTC
>TRBD1|TRBV28|TRBJ2-7|-
CASNTGTGNGLGLGEQYF
TGTGCCAGTAATACCGGGACAGGGAATGGATTAGGATTGGGGGAGCAGTACTTC